This T cell receptor beta chain was sequenced during a study of blood T cell repertoires in COVID-19. V gave up 6 bases and J gave up 5 bases; unmatched junction bases: 9. The CDR3 loop spans 15 amino acids. In germline, CDR1 is MDHEN, CDR2 SYDVKM. This clone was found many times. In the study's own analysis: Reference gene primer amplification yielded estimated nucleated cell counts. Profiled with immunoSEQ multiplex PCR; TCRdb holds only in-frame clones, not every one. The V and J calls and clone size come from that table; D and trimming were worked out from the DNA. Of 90,000 or so clones listed, roughly 90% are singletons.

Sequenced material: peripheral blood. V and J are TRBV28 and TRBJ1-4; 7 bases agree with TRBD1. The source of this sequence is a woman in her 70s with acute or convalescent COVID-19. CDR3 sequence: CASSKPSGGNEKLFF. The CDR3 DNA reads TGTGCCAGCAGCAAACCCTCAGGGGGGAATGAAAAACTGTTTTTT. Full variable domain (missing parts from reference TRBV28 and TRBJ1-4): DVKVTQSSRYLVKRTGEKVFLECVQDMDHENMFWYRQDPGLGLRLIYFSYDVKMKEKGDIPEGYSVSREKKERFSLILESASTNQTSMYLCASSKPSGGNEKLFFGSGTQLSVL.